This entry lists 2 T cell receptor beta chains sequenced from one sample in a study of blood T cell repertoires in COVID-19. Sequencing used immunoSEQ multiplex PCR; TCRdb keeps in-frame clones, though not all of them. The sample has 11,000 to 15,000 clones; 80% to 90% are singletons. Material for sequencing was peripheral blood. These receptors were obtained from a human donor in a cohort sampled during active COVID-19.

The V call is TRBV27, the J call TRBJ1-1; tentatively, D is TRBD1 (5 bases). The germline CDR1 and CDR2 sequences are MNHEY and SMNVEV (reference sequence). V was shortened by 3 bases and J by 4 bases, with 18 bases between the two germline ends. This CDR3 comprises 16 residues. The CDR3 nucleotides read TGTGCCAGCAGTTTGTCATCGGGGGGAAGGGGCACTGAAGCTTTCTTT. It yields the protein CASSLSSGGRGTEAFF.

As DNA, the CDR3 is TGTGCCAGCAGTTCCCCAATAACTAGAACGGGAGATTACAATGAGCAGTTCTTC. Residues: CASSSPITRTGDYNEQFF. The V gene is TRBV6-2 or TRBV6-3, the J gene TRBJ2-1; D may be TRBD2 (6 bases). The CDR3 is made up of 18 amino acids. The germline V gene has CDR1 MNHEY and CDR2 SVGEGT. V gave up 4 bases and J gave up 4 bases, with 23 bases separating them.